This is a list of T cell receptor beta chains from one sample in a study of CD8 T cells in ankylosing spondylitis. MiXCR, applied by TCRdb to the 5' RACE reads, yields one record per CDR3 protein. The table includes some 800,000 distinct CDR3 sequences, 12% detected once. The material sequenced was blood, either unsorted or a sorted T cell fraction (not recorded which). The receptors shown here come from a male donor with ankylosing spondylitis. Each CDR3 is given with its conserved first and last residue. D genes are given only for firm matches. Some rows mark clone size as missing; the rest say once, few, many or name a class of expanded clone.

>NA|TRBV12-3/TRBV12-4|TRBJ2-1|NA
TGTGCCAGCAGTCCTTGGCGGGGCATTCACAATGAGCAGTTCTTC
CASSPWRGIHNEQFF
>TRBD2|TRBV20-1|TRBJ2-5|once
TGCAGTGCTATGAGGCTAGCGGGACGGGAGACCCAGTACTTC
CSAMRLAGRETQYF
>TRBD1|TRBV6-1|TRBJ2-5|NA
TGTGCCAGCAGTGAAGCCGGGACAGGGCCCCGTCAGACCCAGTACTTC
CASSEAGTGPRQTQYF
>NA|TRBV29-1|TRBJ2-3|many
TGCAGCGTTGAGCGGACCACAGATACGCAGTATTTT
CSVERTTDTQYF
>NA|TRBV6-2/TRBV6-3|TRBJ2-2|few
TGTGCCAGCAGTTACGGGCCCCCGAGGAGGGGTGGCGGGGAGCTGTTTTTT
CASSYGPPRRGGGELFF
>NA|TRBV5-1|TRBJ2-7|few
TGCGCCAGCAGTAATGGGGCCGAGCAGTACTTC
CASSNGAEQYF
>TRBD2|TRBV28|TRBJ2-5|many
TGTGCCAGCAGTTTTCTAGGCGGGAGGCGAGCAGAGACCCAGTACTTC
CASSFLGGRRAETQYF
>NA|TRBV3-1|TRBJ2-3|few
TGTGCCAGCAGCCGGTGGGGAGATACGCAGTATTTT
CASSRWGDTQYF
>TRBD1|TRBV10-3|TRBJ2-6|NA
TGTGCCATCAGTGACCGTCCCGGGACAGGGTTCGGGGCCAACGTCCTGACTTTC
CAISDRPGTGFGANVLTF
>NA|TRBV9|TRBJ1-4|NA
TGTGCCAGCAGCGTAGACCTGGGGAATGAAAAACTGTTTTTT
CASSVDLGNEKLFF
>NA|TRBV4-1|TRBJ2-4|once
TGCGCCAGCAGCCAAGAAGGGCAACTCAAAAACATTCAGTACTTC
CASSQEGQLKNIQYF
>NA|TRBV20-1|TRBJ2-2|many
TGCAGTGCTAGAAGGGCCCTTGGCAACGGGGAGCTGTTTTTT
CSARRALGNGELFF
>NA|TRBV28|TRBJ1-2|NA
TGTGCCAGCAGTTTCATGTTCGAACGTGGCTACACCTTC
CASSFMFERGYTF
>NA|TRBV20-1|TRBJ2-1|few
TGCAGTGCTGTGAGACCGGGATTCCTATACAATGAGCAGTTCTTC
CSAVRPGFLYNEQFF
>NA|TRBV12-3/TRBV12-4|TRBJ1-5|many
TGTGCCAGCAGTACAGGGAGGGGGCCCCAGCATTTT
CASSTGRGPQHF
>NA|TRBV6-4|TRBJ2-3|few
TGTGCCAGCAGTGACTTGTGGAGCACAGATACGCAGTATTTT
CASSDLWSTDTQYF
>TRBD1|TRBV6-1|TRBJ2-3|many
TGTGCCAGCTCCGACAGGGTCACAGATACGCAGTATTTT
CASSDRVTDTQYF
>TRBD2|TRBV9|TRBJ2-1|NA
TGTGCCAGCACCAAACGGGGTGGGCTAGCGGGAGACAATGAGCAGTTCTTC
CASTKRGGLAGDNEQFF
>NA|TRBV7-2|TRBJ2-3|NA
TGTGCCAGCAGCTTAGAGGGGCGGGTCACAGATACGCAGTATTTT
CASSLEGRVTDTQYF
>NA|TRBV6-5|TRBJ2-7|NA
TGTGCCAGCAGTTACTCGCGGGCCGACGGAGAGCAGTACTTC
CASSYSRADGEQYF
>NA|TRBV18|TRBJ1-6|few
TGTGCCAGCTCACCACAGTCGGGTAATTCACCCCTCCACTTT
CASSPQSGNSPLHF
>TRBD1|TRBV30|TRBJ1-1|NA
TGTGCCTGGAGTACAGGGGGCCCAAACACTGAAGCTTTCTTT
CAWSTGGPNTEAFF
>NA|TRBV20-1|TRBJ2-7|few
TGCAGTGCTAGAGATGGGGCCGAATCCTCCTACGAGCAGTACTTC
CSARDGAESSYEQYF
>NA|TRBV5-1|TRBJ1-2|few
TGCGCCAGCAGCTTGGGAACACCTGACTATGGCTACACCTTC
CASSLGTPDYGYTF
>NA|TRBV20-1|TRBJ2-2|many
TGCAGTGCTAGAGACCCGGCGGGCACCGGGGAGCTGTTTTTT
CSARDPAGTGELFF
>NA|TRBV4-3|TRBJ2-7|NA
TGCGCCAGCAGCCAAGAACTGGGGGCACCCTACCGGCAGTACTTC
CASSQELGAPYRQYF
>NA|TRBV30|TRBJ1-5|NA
TGTGCCTGGAGCGGGACTTGGGGCCAGCCCCAGCATTTT
CAWSGTWGQPQHF
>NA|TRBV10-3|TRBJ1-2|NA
TGTGCCATCAGGGGGGAAAGGGCCAACTATGGCTACACCTTC
CAIRGERANYGYTF
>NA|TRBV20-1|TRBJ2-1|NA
TGCAGTGCTCGGAAGACCGCCTATAACAATGAGCAGTTCTTC
CSARKTAYNNEQFF
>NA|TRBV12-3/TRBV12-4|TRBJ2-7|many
TGCGCCAGCAGCTTGGCCGGGGCGGGATACGAGCAGTACTTC
CASSLAGAGYEQYF
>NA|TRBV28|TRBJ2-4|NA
TGTGCCAGCAGCACTTTACCGACACTTCTCAAAAACATTCAGTACTTC
CASSTLPTLLKNIQYF
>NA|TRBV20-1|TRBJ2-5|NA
TGCAGTGCTGTACAACCTTACCAAGAGACCCAGTACTTC
CSAVQPYQETQYF
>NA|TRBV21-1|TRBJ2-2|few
TGTGCCAGCAGCGACTCTAGCGGGGGGAACACCGGGGAGCTGTTTTTT
CASSDSSGGNTGELFF
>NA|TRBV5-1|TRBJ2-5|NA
TGCGCCAGCAGCTTGTCGGGGGAGGAGGAGACCCAGTACTTC
CASSLSGEEETQYF
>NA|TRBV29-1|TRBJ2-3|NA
TGCAGCGAGTCAGGCGGGGCCGGCACAGATACGCAGTATTTT
CSESGGAGTDTQYF
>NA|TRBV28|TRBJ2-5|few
TGTGCCAGCAGTACACAGATCCAAGAGACCCAGTACTTC
CASSTQIQETQYF
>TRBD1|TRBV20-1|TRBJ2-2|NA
TGCAGTGCTGCATACCAGACAGGGGGAACCGGGGAGCTGTTTTTT
CSAAYQTGGTGELFF
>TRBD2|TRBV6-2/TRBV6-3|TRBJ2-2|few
TGTGCCAGCACACCCGGACTAGGACGGGGGACCGGGGAGCTGTTTTTT
CASTPGLGRGTGELFF
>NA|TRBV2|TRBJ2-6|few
TGTGCCAGCAGGGGGGAAGGCTCCGGGGCCAACGTCCTGACTTTC
CASRGEGSGANVLTF
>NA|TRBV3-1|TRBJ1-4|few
TGTGCCAGCAGCCAATCTACAGCTGAAAAACTGTTTTTT
CASSQSTAEKLFF
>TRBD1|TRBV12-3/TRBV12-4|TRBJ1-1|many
TGTGCCAGTACCAGACAGGGAGGCACTGAAGCTTTCTTT
CASTRQGGTEAFF
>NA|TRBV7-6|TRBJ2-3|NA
TGTGCCAGCAGTTTGCTGAGGGAGAAGCGGCGACTTAGCACAGATACGCAGTATTTT
CASSLLREKRRLSTDTQYF